This is a list of T cell receptor beta chains from one sample in a study of OX40 agonist ivuxolimab in advanced cancers. TCRdb keeps only in-frame clones here, not all; method: immunoSEQ multiplex PCR. The table lists 45,000 to 50,000 clones, approximately 91% of them singletons, with about 7% in the top ten. This sample comprised CD4+ or CD8+ T cells sorted from blood, obtained in a trial of the OX40 agonist ivuxolimab. These receptors originate from an adult with an advanced solid tumor such as melanoma, head and neck, liver or kidney cancer. The CDR3 runs from the conserved cysteine through the conserved F or W. D genes are given only for firm matches. Not all rows give a size; the values are once, few, many and, for expanded clones, a class.

.	TRBV7-8	TRBJ1-5	.	CASSLGGGRNQPQHF	TGTGCCAGCAGCTTAGGTGGCGGACGCAATCAGCCCCAGCATTTT
TRBD2	TRBV27	TRBJ2-1	.	CASSPMRGGVYEQFF	TGTGCCAGCAGTCCCATGCGCGGGGGGGTTTATGAGCAGTTCTTC
.	TRBV6-5	TRBJ1-2	.	CASSYSSGDGYTF	TGTGCCAGCAGTTACTCGTCAGGGGATGGCTACACCTTC
.	TRBV6-1	TRBJ1-1	.	CASSARDGAFF	TGTGCCAGCAGTGCGAGGGACGGAGCTTTCTTT
TRBD1	TRBV6-1	TRBJ2-1	.	CASSVTGSGEQFF	TGTGCCAGCAGTGTGACAGGGTCTGGTGAGCAGTTCTTC
TRBD2	TRBV27	TRBJ2-7	.	CASSFGEAGVEQYF	TGTGCCAGCAGTTTTGGGGAAGCGGGGGTTGAGCAGTACTTC
TRBD1	TRBV5-6	TRBJ2-7	.	CASSSRQGIFYEQYF	TGTGCCAGCAGCTCCAGACAGGGAATCTTCTACGAGCAGTACTTC
.	TRBV9	TRBJ1-1	.	CASMGADLATEAFF	TGTGCCAGCATGGGCGCGGATTTGGCCACTGAAGCTTTCTTT
.	TRBV25-1	TRBJ1-2	.	CASSPAGTYGYTF	TGTGCCAGCAGCCCGGCAGGGACCTATGGCTACACCTTC
.	TRBV19	TRBJ1-3	.	CASTTSTVSGNTIYF	TGTGCCAGTACGACTTCGACAGTCTCTGGAAACACCATATATTTT
.	TRBV29-1	TRBJ2-7	.	CSVERQGGEQYF	TGCAGCGTTGAACGGCAGGGTGGCGAGCAGTACTTC
.	TRBV5-1	TRBJ2-3	.	CASSRGRDTQYF	TGCGCCAGCAGCCGTGGCCGGGATACGCAGTATTTT
.	TRBV19	TRBJ2-7	.	CASSMTGHEQYF	TGTGCCAGTAGTATGACGGGCCACGAGCAGTACTTC
TRBD1	TRBV19	TRBJ1-5	.	CASIQGDSNQPQHF	TGTGCCAGTATTCAGGGGGACAGCAATCAGCCCCAGCATTTT
.	TRBV28	TRBJ1-2	once	CASSFPQQGSSLYGYTF	TGTGCCAGCAGTTTTCCGCAACAGGGTTCGTCCCTCTATGGCTACACCTTC
.	TRBV30	TRBJ2-5	once	CAWGSGGQETQYF	TGTGCCTGGGGCAGCGGAGGCCAAGAGACCCAGTACTTC
.	TRBV7-2	TRBJ2-2	.	CASSLELAVTGELFF	TGTGCCAGCAGCTTAGAACTAGCCGTAACCGGGGAGCTGTTTTTT
.	TRBV30	TRBJ2-3	.	CAWSTSRLLYSTDTQYF	TGTGCCTGGAGTACTTCCAGACTTCTCTATAGCACAGATACGCAGTATTTT
.	TRBV7-9	TRBJ1-5	.	CASSLGQGQPQHF	TGTGCCAGCAGCTTAGGGCAAGGACAGCCCCAGCATTTT
.	TRBV11-2	TRBJ2-3	.	CASSLPGRTDTQYF	TGTGCCAGCAGCTTACCCGGACGCACAGATACGCAGTATTTT
.	TRBV29-1	TRBJ1-1	.	CSVVAVNTEAFF	TGCAGCGTCGTGGCGGTAAACACTGAAGCTTTCTTT
TRBD2	TRBV5-1	TRBJ2-2	once	CASSTRWRGDTGELFF	TGCGCCAGCAGCACCCGCTGGCGGGGGGACACCGGGGAGCTGTTTTTT
.	TRBV5-1	TRBJ1-1	.	CASSPDEGETEAFF	TGCGCCAGCAGCCCCGACGAGGGGGAAACTGAAGCTTTCTTT
.	TRBV23-1	TRBJ1-1	once	CASRRDGGTLSFPEAFF	TGCGCCAGCAGAAGGGACGGGGGGACATTATCATTCCCTGAAGCTTTCTTT